The 22 T cell receptor beta chains below come from one sample, sequenced in a study of T cells in women clearing cervical HPV infection (dated by TCRdb to 2017 to 2018). Receptors were amplified or captured by the immunoSEQ multiplex PCR assay. TCRdb mirrors the immuneACCESS table, restricted to in-frame sequences. Some clones are absent from its copies; in checked studies, under half trace to an unresolved V gene, and the reason for the others is unknown. The data table for this sample lists some 50,000 clones. The leading ten clones occupy 0.8% to 1% of the sample. Sequenced: blood buffy coat. The receptors were sampled from a woman between 18 and 75 years old with a cervical HPV16 infection that either progressed to CIN3+ or cleared (not recorded which).

On this clone: Sequencing ends 3 residues short of the CDR3 end; the germline J gene provides the rest. This chain joins TRBV20-1 and TRBJ2-3; tentative D call: TRBD1 (5 bases). From germline, CDR1 is DFQATT and CDR2 SNEGSKA (reference sequence). CDR3 length: 14 amino acids. Partial CDR3 DNA: TGCAGTGCTAGCCCAGGGTATAGCAATCAGCCG. This codes for CSASPGYSNQP. The complete CDR3 protein is CSASPGYSNQPQYF.

As regards this clone: The read halts 3 residues ahead of the CDR3 end, with the missing end drawn from the germline J gene. The chain has TRBV19 and TRBJ2-1; possible D gene TRBD1, 5 bases. The length of the CDR3 is 15 residues. Trimming took off 5 bases at V and 3 bases at J, with 14 bases between the two ends. The germline V gene encodes CDR1 LNHDA and CDR2 SQIVND (reference sequence). The CDR3 is CASSVGQGFYNEQFF. CDR3 DNA (partial): TGTGCCAGTAGTGTCGGGCAGGGATTCTACAATGAG.

To note about this clone: An end of the junction differs from the germline gene, which may be a read error. The read terminates 3 residues before the CDR3 end, so the remaining end is supplied by the germline J gene. This sequence joins TRBV12-3 or TRBV12-4 and TRBJ2-3; D is perhaps TRBD1 (6 bases). CDR3 length equals 16 residues. The CDR3 is CASTFRTDYSSETQYF. Partial CDR3 DNA: TGTGCCAGCACCTTCAGGACAGATTATTCATCAGAGACG.

On this clone itself: The CDR3 end lies 3 residues beyond the end of the read and is filled in from the germline J gene. The V and J genes are TRBV20-1 and TRBJ2-7; a possible D gene is TRBD2 (6 bases). The V and J ends lost 6 bases and 0 bases respectively, with 15 bases between them. The CDR3 covers 14 residues. Germline CDR1 and CDR2: DFQATT and SNEGSKA (reference sequence). CDR3 DNA (partial): TGCAGTGCGGAGCCCGGGGGAACCTCCTACGAG. It yields the protein CSAEPGGTSYE. In full, the CDR3 reads CSAEPGGTSYEQYF.

Notes on this clone: The read ends 3 residues before the CDR3 terminus; that terminus is restored from the germline J gene. The same CDR3 also results from other DNA sequences found in this sample. This chain connects TRBV2 to TRBJ1-5, with 8 bases aligning to TRBD1. The CDR3 covers 16 residues. Germline V gene sequence: CDR1 SNHLY, CDR2 FYNNEI. V lost 2 bases to trimming and J lost 1 base; unmatched junction nucleotides: 4. The CDR3 is CASSEPGDRSNQPQHF. CDR3 DNA, as far as it was read: TGTGCCAGCAGTGAACCTGGGGACAGGAGCAATCAGCCC.

With regard to this clone: The read stops 3 residues short of the end of the CDR3; the missing end is completed from the germline J gene. This chain uses TRBV29-1 with TRBJ2-1; TRBD1 might be the D (6 bases). Per germline, CDR1 SQVTM and CDR2 ANQGSEA. The CDR3 is 14 residues long. Between the trimmed V and J ends, which lost 7 bases and 4 bases, there was a span of 17 bases. The part of the CDR3 DNA that was read is TGCAGCGCCCAAAACCGGGACAAGTACAATGAG. Its translation is CSAQNRDKYNE. The complete CDR3 sequence is CSAQNRDKYNEQFF.

On this clone: The read gets to within 3 residues of the CDR3 end, and the germline J gene fills in the rest. The chain recombines TRBV18 with TRBJ2-4; TRBD2 matches at 13 bases. Germline CDR1 is KGHSH and CDR2 is LQKENI. The CDR3 runs to 18 residues. The junction had 6 bases not matched to a gene; V was cut back by 4 bases and J by 0 bases. The sequenced part of the CDR3 DNA is TGTGCCAGCTCACTCGGGACTAGCGGGACACTAGCCAAAAACATT. Translating it yields CASSLGTSGTLAKNI. The full CDR3 sequence reads CASSLGTSGTLAKNIQYF.

Details on this clone: The CDR3 extends 3 residues past the end of the read, so its final part is completed from the germline J gene. The chain links TRBV7-2 to TRBJ1-5; D gene unclear. The CDR3 runs to 15 residues. Deletions cut 2 bases from V and 0 bases from J, with 8 bases between. Germline V lookup: CDR1 SGHTA, CDR2 FQGNSA. The CDR3 loop is CASSLRYGSNQPQHF. Partial CDR3 DNA: TGTGCCAGCAGCTTACGGTACGGTAGCAATCAGCCC.

About this clone itself: The read comes to an end 3 residues before the CDR3 does, leaving the germline J gene to fill in the end. The chain carries TRBV10-3 and TRBJ2-2; 9 nucleotides line up with TRBD1. V trimming: 6 bases; J trimming: 7 bases; junction bases outside the gene matches: 15. CDR3 length: 17 residues. Germline CDR1 and CDR2: ENHRY and SYGVKD. CDR3 sequence reads: CAISQPRDRDYSGELFF. The CDR3 bases that were read are TGTGCCATCAGCCAACCCCGGGACAGGGACTATAGCGGGGAG.

Remarks on this clone: With the read ending 3 residues before the CDR3 end, the germline J gene is used to fill in that end. The chain employs TRBV30 and TRBJ1-3; D is perhaps TRBD1 (5 bases). V was shortened by 6 bases and J by 0 bases, with 21 bases between the two germline ends. CDR1 and CDR2 from the germline V gene are GTSNPN and SVGIG (reference sequence). This CDR3 has 17 residues. CDR3 DNA (partial): TGTGCCTGCCAATTACCCCTCGCGGGGCCCTCTGGAAACACC. Its translation: CACQLPLAGPSGNT. The full-length CDR3 reads as CACQLPLAGPSGNTIYF.

As concerns this clone: The read finishes 3 residues shy of the CDR3 end, and the germline J gene is used to complete it. The V gene is TRBV7-6, the J gene TRBJ2-2; D uncertain. V gave up 6 bases and J gave up 8 bases, with 16 bases separating them. CDR3 length: 14 residues. Germline CDR1 reads SGHVS; CDR2 reads FNYEAQ. CDR3 region: CASRRTRSPGELFF. CDR3 bases read: TGTGCCAGCAGACGCACGCGTTCCCCTGGGGAG.

On this clone: The read terminates 3 residues ahead of where the CDR3 ends, so the germline J gene completes it. The chain is built from TRBV11-2 and TRBJ2-2, with D maybe TRBD1 (5 bases). Germline lookup yields CDR1 SGHAT and CDR2 FQNNGV. The CDR3 has 15 amino acids. The sequenced CDR3 bases are TGTGCCAGCAGCTTAGGACGACAGATTAATGAAAAG. Protein: CASSLGRQINEK. The CDR3, in full, reads CASSLGRQINEKLFF.

Note on this clone: The read is 3 residues too short to cover the CDR3 end, so that end is filled in from the germline J gene. The chain links TRBV5-1 to TRBJ1-3, with D uncertain. The CDR3 consists of 16 residues. The V end lost 4 bases, the J end lost 0 bases, and 14 bases lay between the germline ends. The V gene's germline CDR1 is SGHRS and CDR2 YFSETQ. The CDR3 loop reads CASSPRLRTSGNTIYF. The CDR3 bases that were read are TGCGCCAGCAGCCCACGCCTCAGAACCTCTGGAAACACC.

Of note for this clone: The read comes to an end 3 residues before the CDR3 does, leaving the germline J gene to fill in the end. The chain has TRBV4-1 and TRBJ2-5; D gene ambiguous. Trimming cost V 3 bases and J 3 bases, with 14 bases left between them. CDR3 size: 15 residues. CDR1 is MGHRA, CDR2 YSYEKL, per germline. The covered CDR3 bases are TGCGCCAGCAGCCAGAGTCGGCCAGGCGAAGAGACC. Encoded protein: CASSQSRPGEET. The whole CDR3 region reads CASSQSRPGEETQYF.

Notes on this clone: From the germline J gene comes the end of the CDR3, since the read stops 3 residues before it. V usage is TRBV6-1 and J usage is TRBJ2-3; D is perhaps TRBD1 (5 bases). This CDR3 spans 15 amino acids. In germline, CDR1 is MNHNS, CDR2 SASEGT. V lost 3 bases to trimming and J lost 1 base, with 11 bases between them. CDR3 protein: CASSENGARTDTQYF. CDR3 DNA (partial): TGTGCCAGCAGTGAGAATGGGGCGCGCACAGATACG.

As for this clone: The CDR3 end falls 3 residues outside the read, so it is completed with the germline J gene. The V gene is TRBV20-1, the J gene TRBJ2-1; perhaps TRBD1 as D (7 bases). Trimming left V 0 bases short and J 4 bases short, with 13 bases between. Germline CDR1 is DFQATT and CDR2 is SNEGSKA (reference sequence). The CDR3 sequence is 15 residues long. Incomplete CDR3 DNA: TGCAGTGCTAGAGAAGGAGGGGGCATGTACAATGAG. Protein product: CSAREGGGMYNE. The CDR3 in its entirety is CSAREGGGMYNEQFF.

Concerning this clone itself: The sequenced fragment ends 3 residues before the CDR3 boundary, so the rest is inferred from the germline J gene. The chain carries TRBV5-1 and TRBJ2-6; no firm D call. This CDR3 spans 17 amino acids. CDR1 SGHRS and CDR2 YFSETQ come from the germline V gene. V shed 4 bases and J shed 0 bases, with 14 bases lying between them. CDR3 protein: CASSLTTRNSGANVLTF. CDR3 DNA, as far as it was read: TGCGCCAGCAGCCTGACAACTCGGAACTCTGGGGCCAACGTC.

Concerning this clone: The read terminates 3 residues before the CDR3 end, so the remaining end is supplied by the germline J gene. The chain couples TRBV20-1 to TRBJ2-3, with 11 bases identical to TRBD1. CDR3 length equals 15 residues. J lost 6 bases, V lost 7 bases, and 12 bases had no gene match. The germline V gene has CDR1 DFQATT and CDR2 SNEGSKA (reference sequence). CDR3 sequence: CSGGHRDRGWDTQYF. CDR3 DNA (partial): TGCAGTGGGGGTCATCGGGACAGGGGGTGGGATACG.

Regarding this clone: The read finishes 3 residues shy of the CDR3 end, and the germline J gene is used to complete it. The chain joins TRBV18 to TRBJ2-2; maybe TRBD1 (5 bases). From germline, CDR1 is KGHSH and CDR2 LQKENI. This CDR3 is 14 amino acids long. V lost 3 bases and J 4 bases, leaving 9 bases between the germline ends. The DNA read from the CDR3 is TGTGCCAGCTCACCTAGGGGCTTCACCGGGGAG. As protein: CASSPRGFTGE. The full CDR3 protein is CASSPRGFTGELFF.

As regards this clone: Read coverage stops 3 residues before the CDR3 terminus; the germline J gene supplies the remainder. The J gene is TRBJ2-5, the V gene TRBV29-1, with 8 bases that match TRBD1. With 1 base clipped from V and 3 bases from J, the junction kept 7 bases outside the gene matches. Germline values: CDR1 SQVTM, CDR2 ANQGSEA. The CDR3 spans 15 residues. The DNA read from the CDR3 is TGCAGCGTTGAAGGGTCGGCAGGGGGCGAAGAGACC. Translated, it gives CSVEGSAGGEET. The full CDR3 is CSVEGSAGGEETQYF.

To note about this clone: The CDR3 end is not reached by the read, which stops 3 residues before it; the germline J gene fills it in. The chain is built from TRBV18 and TRBJ2-7, with 9 bases aligning to TRBD1. V gave up 6 bases and J gave up 3 bases; unmatched junction bases: 6. CDR3 length: 14 residues. The germline V gene encodes CDR1 KGHSH and CDR2 LQKENI. CDR3 sequence reads: CASSPGTGLYEQYF. The covered CDR3 bases are TGTGCCAGCTCGCCCGGGACAGGGCTCTACGAG.

With respect to this clone: The read comes to an end 3 residues before the CDR3 does, leaving the germline J gene to fill in the end. This sequence joins TRBV5-6 and TRBJ2-2; 9 bases match TRBD1. The CDR3 sequence is 15 residues long. The V gene's germline CDR1 is SGHDT and CDR2 YYEEEE. The CDR3: CASSLDRGRDEKLFF. The CDR3 DNA, read in part, is TGTGCCAGCAGCCTGGACAGGGGTCGTGACGAAAAG.